The 8 T cell receptor beta chains presented below share a single source sample, sequenced in a study of OX40 agonist ivuxolimab in advanced cancers. This table comes from immunoSEQ multiplex PCR, and its TCRdb copy is limited to in-frame clones, with some not included. The sample comprises some 26,000 clones, 70% to 80% of which are singletons, and around 33% rests with the top ten. Sequencing used CD4+ or CD8+ T cells sorted from blood, obtained in a trial of the OX40 agonist ivuxolimab. The source of these receptors is an adult with an advanced solid tumor such as melanoma, head and neck, liver or kidney cancer.

As regards this clone: One end of the junction varies from germline; a read error may be responsible. The same CDR3 is also encoded by other DNA sequences in this sample. J is TRBJ1-1 and V is TRBV13, with a weak D call TRBD1 (6 bases). The germline V gene has CDR1 PRHDT and CDR2 FYEKMQ (reference sequence). This CDR3 has 16 amino acids. The CDR3 DNA reads as TGTGCCAGCAGCTCCAGGGGAAGGGGGATGAACACTGAGGCTTTCTTT. Encoded protein: CASSSRGRGMNTEAFF. Combining the CDR3 with reference TRBV13 and TRBJ1-1 gives the whole variable domain AAGVIQSPRHLIKEKRETATLKCYPIPRHDTVYWYQQGPGQDPQFLISFYEKMQSDKGSIPDRFSAQQFSDYHSELNMSSLELGDSALYFCASSSRGRGMNTEAFFGQGTRLTVV.

The chain carries TRBV28 and TRBJ2-1, with TRBD1 identical over 10 bases. Germline loops: CDR1 MDHEN, CDR2 SYDVKM. The V and J ends lost 4 bases and 4 bases, in that order; junction bases with no gene match: 7. CDR3 size: 16 residues. The CDR3 is CASSSDRDRGYNEQFF. The CDR3 DNA follows: TGTGCCAGCAGTTCAGACCGGGACAGGGGTTACAATGAGCAGTTCTTC.

The J gene is TRBJ2-1, the V gene TRBV7-3; D is perhaps TRBD1 (6 bases). Per the germline V gene, CDR1 is SGHTA and CDR2 is FQGTGA. The V end lost 5 bases, the J end lost 6 bases, and 20 bases lay between the germline ends. This CDR3 has 16 amino acids. The CDR3 is CASSPNGGWDINEQFF. The CDR3 DNA is TGTGCCAGCAGCCCAAATGGGGGTTGGGACATCAATGAGCAGTTCTTC.

Of note for this clone: The same CDR3 is also encoded by other DNA sequences in this sample. The rearrangement joins TRBV9 to TRBJ1-1; D uncertain. The V end lost 0 bases, the J end lost 0 bases, and 3 bases lay between the germline ends. CDR1 is SGDLS, CDR2 YYNGEE, per germline. The CDR3 is 13 amino acids. The chain's CDR3 is CASSVEVNTEAFF. The CDR3 nucleotides read TGTGCCAGCAGCGTAGAGGTGAACACTGAAGCTTTCTTT. Full variable domain (missing parts from reference TRBV9 and TRBJ1-1): DSGVTQTPKHLITATGQRVTLRCSPRSGDLSVYWYQQSLDQGLQFLIQYYNGEERAKGNILERFSAQQFPDLHSELNLSSLELGDSALYFCASSVEVNTEAFFGQGTRLTVV.

This CDR3 is CASSKNWGEANYGYTF. In DNA, the CDR3 is TGTGCCAGCAGCAAAAATTGGGGGGAAGCTAACTATGGCTACACCTTC. The chain links TRBV21-1 to TRBJ1-2. TRBV21-1 is annotated as a pseudogene. The CDR3 sequence is 16 residues long.

CDR3 in DNA: TGTGCCACCAGCAGTTTGGTGGGAGAGACCCAGTACTTC. Translated, it gives CATSSLVGETQYF. J is TRBJ2-5 and V is TRBV15; no firm D call. The CDR3 totals 13 residues. CDR1 and CDR2 (germline): LNHNV, YYDKDF (reference sequence). Trimming removed 3 bases at V and 4 bases at J, with 9 bases between. The full variable domain, with the rest looked up from reference TRBV15 and TRBJ2-5, is DAMVIQNPRYQVTQFGKPVTLSCSQTLNHNVMYWYQQKSSQAPKLLFHYYDKDFNNEADTPDNFQSRRPNTSFCFLDIRSPGLGDTAMYLCATSSLVGETQYFGPGTRLLVL.

CDR3: CASSWRPTGLYEQYF. The CDR3 nucleotides read TGTGCCAGCAGCTGGAGACCGACTGGACTCTACGAGCAGTACTTC. V gene TRBV5-4 combines with J gene TRBJ2-7; D is perhaps TRBD2 (5 bases). The CDR3 is 15 residues long. Trimming shortened V by 3 bases and J by 3 bases, and 16 bases separated the two germline ends. Germline V gene data show CDR1 as SGHNT and CDR2 as YYREEE (reference sequence).

J is TRBJ2-7 and V is TRBV6-5; D is possibly TRBD2 (6 bases). The CDR3 has 14 residues. V was trimmed by 7 bases and J by 4 bases, leaving 17 bases between them. Germline V lookup: CDR1 MNHEY, CDR2 SVGAGI. The CDR3, as DNA: TGTGCCAGCACCCCATTCGGGGGTGCTTACGAGCAGTACTTC. Amino acids: CASTPFGGAYEQYF.